This T cell receptor (beta chain) was recorded in a study of OX40 agonist ivuxolimab in advanced cancers. Across the study: Administration of intravenous ivuxolimab to patients occurred every 2 weeks at 0.01 to 10 mg/kg. Two patients with cutaneous melanoma and one with hepatocellular carcinoma, three in total, showed partial responses.

This CDR3 is built from 16 residues. CDR1 SGHTA and CDR2 FQGNSA come from the germline V gene. Trimming removed 1 base from V and 2 bases from J; junction bases left unmatched: 5. Worth noting for this clone: Its antigen is unknown.

Libraries were prepared by immunoSEQ multiplex PCR; TCRdb keeps only in-frame clonotypes and omits some of them. Among around 62,000 clones, more than 75% were seen once, and the ten largest hold approximately 0.99%. Study conclusions and caveats: Fewer expanded clones were found on average in CD4+ than in CD8+ T cells.

The sample in question was CD4+ or CD8+ T cells sorted from blood, obtained in a trial of the OX40 agonist ivuxolimab. The chain carries TRBV7-2 and TRBJ1-2; 9 bases are a match to TRBD1. This TCR derives from an adult with an advanced solid tumor such as melanoma, head and neck, liver or kidney cancer. The CDR3 loop reads CASSLEYRGPNYGYTF. The CDR3 DNA sequence: TGTGCCAGCAGCTTAGAGTACAGGGGGCCAAACTATGGCTACACCTTC.